The clone carrying this T cell receptor (beta chain) was counted between two and nine times. CDR1 is SGHTA, CDR2 FQGTGA, per germline. The CDR3 extends over 13 amino acids. V was trimmed by 5 bases and J by 3 bases, leaving 10 bases between them. The data belong to a study of blood T cell repertoires in COVID-19. Study-wide background: The analysed material was cDNA or gDNA that came from T cells, B-cell-depleted T cells, or PBMCs.

The table came from immunoSEQ multiplex PCR; TCRdb's copy has only in-frame clones and leaves some out. Of around 300,000 clones listed, roughly 88% were seen once; the top ten hold under 3.5%. The specimen was peripheral blood. This TCR was recovered from a woman aged 25 to 39 with active or convalescent COVID-19. V usage is TRBV7-3 and J usage is TRBJ1-1; no definite D call. CDR3 region: CASSPDGYTEAFF. The CDR3 DNA reads TGTGCCAGCAGCCCTGACGGGTACACTGAAGCTTTCTTT. The variable domain in full, with the rest retrieved from reference TRBV7-3 and TRBJ1-1, is GAGVSQTPSNKVTEKGKYVELRCDPISGHTALYWYRQSLGQGPEFLIYFQGTGAADDSGLPNDRFFAVRPEGSVSTLKIQRTERGDSAVYLCASSPDGYTEAFFGQGTRLTVV.